These 32 T cell receptor beta chains originate from one sample sequenced in a study of T cell repertoires in cytomegalovirus infection. TCRdb used MiXCR to reprocess the reads, holding one entry per CDR3 protein. The sample has about 230,000 distinct CDR3 sequences, approximately 22% seen once. Input material: CD8+ T cells from PBMCs. These receptor sequences come from a human donor in good health (CMV status not recorded). Some clones in this sample may be carry-over from other donors' samples.

This clonotype was recorded a few times. This chain joins TRBV10-3 and TRBJ2-3, with 10 nucleotides matching TRBD2. CDR1 is ENHRY and CDR2 is SYGVKD in the germline V gene. CDR3 size: 17 residues. The trim removed 0 bases at V and 2 bases at J, leaving 5 bases unmatched. This CDR3 reads CAISESDSGGYTDTQYF. CDR3 sequence (DNA): TGTGCCATCAGTGAGTCTGATAGCGGGGGGTACACAGATACGCAGTATTTT.

This clonotype was detected many times. V is TRBV4-2 and J is TRBJ2-1; D not resolved. The V end was cut by 0 bases, the J end by 4 bases, with 10 bases between. The length of the CDR3 is 15 residues. The V gene's germline CDR1 is LGHNA and CDR2 YNFKEQ. CDR3 region: CASSQDSDGYNEQFF. CDR3 DNA: TGTGCCAGCAGCCAAGACAGTGACGGGTACAATGAGCAGTTCTTC.

The CDR3 DNA reads as TGTGCCAGCAGCTTAGGGCCCGGAATTGACTATGGCTACACCTTC. Translated: CASSLGPGIDYGYTF. V usage is TRBV7-3 and J usage is TRBJ1-2; D is undetermined. Germline V gives CDR1 SGHTA, CDR2 FQGTGA. The V and J ends lost 2 bases and 3 bases respectively, with 13 bases between them. The CDR3 has 15 residues.

The table lists this clonotype with a few counts. V gene TRBV6-2 or TRBV6-3 combines with J gene TRBJ2-6; the match to TRBD1 covers 8 bases. Germline CDR1 MNHEY, CDR2 SVGEGT. J lost 0 bases, V lost 7 bases, and 14 bases had no gene match. The CDR3 covers 19 residues. In DNA, the CDR3 is TGTGCCAGCACCCCCCGGGGGACAGGAGACAGCTCTGGGGCCAACGTCCTGACTTTC. This encodes CASTPRGTGDSSGANVLTF.

This sequence joins TRBV7-4 and TRBJ2-3, with 8 bases fitting TRBD1. CDR1 is SGHVT, CDR2 SQSDAQ, per germline. J gave up 6 bases and V 5 bases, and 19 bases lay outside the gene matches. The length of the CDR3 is 18 residues. This CDR3 is CASSAPGQVRERLDTQYF. The CDR3 DNA sequence: TGTGCCAGCAGCGCCCCGGGACAGGTTCGTGAAAGGTTGGATACGCAGTATTTT.

The chain recombines TRBV3-1 with TRBJ2-7; D is undetermined. Between the trimmed V and J ends, which lost 1 base and 2 bases, there was a span of 18 bases. The length of the CDR3 is 17 residues. Germline CDR1 and CDR2: LGHDT and YNNKEL (reference sequence). The CDR3 DNA sequence: TGTGCCAGCAGCCAAGCTGGGGTGGGCAGGAGAGCCTACGAGCAGTACTTC. This encodes CASSQAGVGRRAYEQYF.

The chain has TRBV20-1 and TRBJ2-7; D is ambiguous. Trimming shortened V by 5 bases and J by 0 bases, and 11 bases separated the two germline ends. This CDR3 has 13 amino acids. Germline V CDR1 and CDR2: DFQATT, SNEGSKA (reference sequence). CDR3 amino acids: CSASQVFSYEQYF. CDR3 bases: TGCAGTGCTTCTCAGGTTTTCTCCTACGAGCAGTACTTC.

This clonotype has just a few counts. The chain uses TRBV7-8 and TRBJ2-3; 9 bases are shared with TRBD1. V trimming: 2 bases; J trimming: 6 bases; junction bases outside the gene matches: 12. The CDR3 loop spans 17 amino acids. Germline CDR1 SGHVS, CDR2 FQNEAQ. This CDR3 is CASSLNSGAGTGDTQYF. The CDR3 DNA is TGTGCCAGCAGCTTAAATTCAGGAGCGGGGACAGGGGATACGCAGTATTTT.

This clonotype was detected ten times or more. The CDR3 here is CAGALGNNEQFF. The CDR3 nucleotides read TGTGCCGGGGCTCTAGGGAACAATGAGCAGTTCTTC. This chain links TRBV7-8 with TRBJ2-1; possibly TRBD1 for D (5 bases). This CDR3 has 12 amino acids. V lost 11 bases to trimming and J lost 5 bases, with 13 bases between them. Looked up from germline, CDR1 is SGHVS and CDR2 is FQNEAQ.

The genes are TRBV27 and TRBJ1-3; 8 bases line up with TRBD1. J lost 4 bases, V lost 6 bases, and 5 bases had no gene match. The CDR3 is 14 amino acids. Germline-derived CDR1 and CDR2 are MNHEY and SMNVEV (reference sequence). CDR3 loop: CASRTRTGGNTIYF. As DNA, the CDR3 is TGTGCCAGCAGAACTCGGACAGGGGGAAACACCATATATTTT.

The chain joins TRBV12-3 or TRBV12-4 to TRBJ2-1, with TRBD2 identical over 14 bases. This CDR3 comprises 19 residues. Trimming at V came to 2 bases and at J to 8 bases, leaving 14 bases not matched to a gene. CDR3 in amino acids: CASSLLGTSGGLTGDEQFF. The DNA of the CDR3 is TGTGCCAGCAGTTTACTAGGGACTAGCGGGGGACTTACGGGGGATGAGCAGTTCTTC.

V is TRBV4-1 and J is TRBJ1-2; D not certain. The V end lost 0 bases, the J end lost 0 bases, and 8 bases lay between the germline ends. CDR1 and CDR2 from the germline V gene are MGHRA and YSYEKL. This CDR3 contains 15 residues. The CDR3 DNA reads as TGCGCCAGCAGCCAAGAAATATTGTCTAACTATGGCTACACCTTC. Translated, it gives CASSQEILSNYGYTF.

This clonotype was counted between two and nine times. The V gene is TRBV14, the J gene TRBJ2-1; 13 bases align to TRBD2. Germline CDR1 SGHDN, CDR2 FVKESK. This CDR3 is 16 amino acids long. J gave up 10 bases and V 1 base, and 7 bases lay outside the gene matches. CDR3 sequence (DNA): TGTGCCAGCAGCCAAGGACCGGGACTAGCGGGGTTAGAGCAGTTCTTC. Protein product: CASSQGPGLAGLEQFF.

This sequence joins TRBV7-3 and TRBJ1-1; no firm D call. The CDR3 extends over 13 amino acids. CDR1 is SGHTA, CDR2 FQGTGA, per germline. V was clipped by 1 base and J by 6 bases, with 9 bases between them. This CDR3 is CASSLNLQAEAFF. The CDR3, as DNA: TGTGCCAGCAGCTTAAATTTGCAGGCTGAAGCTTTCTTT. Variable domain in full (rest from reference TRBV7-3 and TRBJ1-1): GAGVSQTPSNKVTEKGKYVELRCDPISGHTALYWYRQSLGQGPEFLIYFQGTGAADDSGLPNDRFFAVRPEGSVSTLKIQRTERGDSAVYLCASSLNLQAEAFFGQGTRLTVV.

The V and J genes are TRBV29-1 and TRBJ2-7; D might be TRBD1 (6 bases). Trimming cost V 6 bases and J 3 bases, with 18 bases left between them. Germline CDR1 is SQVTM and CDR2 is ANQGSEA. There are 14 residues in the CDR3. Written as DNA, the CDR3 is TGCAGCGTCGGAAGGGGGACATCCCTCTACGAGCAGTACTTC. This sequence encodes CSVGRGTSLYEQYF.

The rearrangement joins TRBV5-4 to TRBJ2-1, with a weak D call TRBD2 (7 bases). CDR3 length: 14 residues. The ends were cut back, 5 bases at V and 7 bases at J, with 16 bases in the middle. Germline V gene lookup returns CDR1 SGHNT and CDR2 YYREEE (reference sequence). Here the CDR3 DNA reads TGTGCCAGCAGAAGGGGGGGCGAAAAAAATGAGCAGTTCTTC. The encoded protein is CASRRGGEKNEQFF.

Notes on this clonotype: A much larger clone differs from this one at a single base, so this may be a read error. The gene calls are TRBV7-6 and TRBJ2-5, with a tentative D call TRBD1 (6 bases). The germline CDR1 and CDR2 sequences are SGHVS and FNYEAQ. This CDR3 has 15 amino acids. The CDR3 DNA is TGTTCCAGCAGCTTGCGGCAGGGGTCGGGTAAGACCCAGTACTTC. This translates into CSSSLRQGSGKTQYF.

The chain is built from TRBV6-4 and TRBJ2-1; perhaps TRBD2 as D (5 bases). CDR1 and CDR2 from the germline V gene are MRHNA and SNTAGT. CDR3 size: 15 residues. Trimming shortened V by 3 bases and J by 5 bases, and 14 bases separated the two germline ends. The CDR3 nucleotides read TGTGCCAGCAGTGATCGGCCGGACTTACACAATGAGCAGTTCTTC. This translates into CASSDRPDLHNEQFF.

The rearrangement joins TRBV6-1 to TRBJ2-1; 8 bases align to TRBD1. This CDR3 region has 12 residues. Trimming cost V 5 bases and J 12 bases; bases outside gene matches: 6. The germline gives CDR1 MNHNS, CDR2 SASEGT. The CDR3 is CASSSTGDRQFF. CDR3 coding DNA: TGTGCCAGCAGTTCGACAGGGGACCGGCAGTTCTTC.

In this sample, this clonotype turned up many times. The gene calls are TRBV6-5 and TRBJ1-1; tentative D call: TRBD1 (5 bases). CDR3 length equals 13 residues. Per germline, CDR1 MNHEY and CDR2 SVGAGI. Trimming removed 4 bases at V and 5 bases at J, with 11 bases between. CDR3 loop: CASSWGVLTEAFF. The DNA of the CDR3 is TGTGCCAGCAGTTGGGGGGTACTAACTGAAGCTTTCTTT.

In this sample, this clonotype turned up many times. The chain uses TRBV28 and TRBJ2-3; D is unresolved. Deletions cut 11 bases from V and 6 bases from J, with 9 bases between. CDR3 length equals 10 residues. The germline CDR1 and CDR2 sequences are MDHEN and SYDVKM. CDR3 coding DNA: TGTGCCCGAAAATTCGATACGCAGTATTTT. Its protein is CARKFDTQYF.

In its sample, this clonotype was seen a few times. The chain couples TRBV20-1 to TRBJ2-1; D may correspond to TRBD1 or TRBD2 (5 bases each). Between the trimmed V and J ends, which lost 5 bases and 2 bases, there was a span of 16 bases. Germline V gene lookup returns CDR1 DFQATT and CDR2 SNEGSKA (reference sequence). The CDR3 is 15 amino acids. CDR3 DNA sequence: TGCAGTGCTCTACCCCGGGACGGAACCTACAATGAGCAGTTCTTC. It is translated as CSALPRDGTYNEQFF.

The V and J genes are TRBV6-1 and TRBJ2-7; D call uncertain. CDR1 and CDR2 from the germline V gene are MNHNS and SASEGT. The CDR3 loop spans 13 amino acids. V shed 7 bases and J shed 2 bases, with 12 bases lying between them. The CDR3 DNA is TGTGCCAGCACCGTGAAACTAACCTACGAGCAGTACTTC. This gives the protein CASTVKLTYEQYF.

The rearrangement joins TRBV28 to TRBJ2-1, with D perhaps matching TRBD2 (7 bases). The CDR3 runs 14 residues. V lost 5 bases to trimming and J lost 5 bases, with 13 bases between them. Germline CDR1 is MDHEN and CDR2 is SYDVKM. The CDR3 region is CASSGRGRNNEQFF. CDR3 nucleotides: TGTGCCAGCAGTGGGCGGGGGCGGAACAATGAGCAGTTCTTC.

This clonotype was seen more than once but under ten times. The DNA of the CDR3 is TGCAGTGCTAGAGGGCTACCGGGACTAGCACAAGAGACCCAGTACTTC. Translated: CSARGLPGLAQETQYF. The rearrangement joins TRBV20-1 to TRBJ2-5; TRBD2 aligns across 9 bases. After removal of 1 base from V and 2 bases from J, the junction contained 8 bases not matched to a gene. Germline assignment: CDR1 DFQATT and CDR2 SNEGSKA (reference sequence). This CDR3 is 16 amino acids long.

The chain is built from TRBV6-2 or TRBV6-3 and TRBJ1-1, with D uncertain. The CDR3 sequence is 15 residues long. Trimming left V 2 bases short and J 6 bases short, with 16 bases between. CDR1 and CDR2 from the germline V gene are MNHEY and SVGEGT. As DNA, the CDR3 is TGTGCCAGCAGTTACCAGCACGGAAAGTGGCCTGAAGCTTTCTTT. Translated: CASSYQHGKWPEAFF.

J is TRBJ2-1 and V is TRBV20-1, with D perhaps matching TRBD1 (6 bases). CDR3 length: 13 amino acids. From germline, CDR1 is DFQATT and CDR2 SNEGSKA (reference sequence). Trimming took 5 bases from V and 3 from J, leaving 11 bases between them. The CDR3: CSAYRDNYNEQFF. As DNA, the CDR3 is TGCAGTGCTTACCGGGACAACTACAATGAGCAGTTCTTC.

The chain has TRBV12-3 or TRBV12-4 and TRBJ2-1; TRBD2 matches 9 bases. With V trimmed by 5 bases and J by 6 bases, 8 bases remained unmatched. The CDR3 spans 15 residues. The CDR3 sequence: CASSVRGLAGNEQFF. The CDR3, as DNA: TGTGCCAGCAGTGTTCGGGGACTAGCAGGCAATGAGCAGTTCTTC.

J is TRBJ2-7 and V is TRBV7-9, with a tentative D call TRBD1 (5 bases). The CDR3 sequence is 12 residues long. From germline, CDR1 is SEHNR and CDR2 FQNEAQ (reference sequence). Trimming took off 5 bases at V and 5 bases at J, with 10 bases between the two ends. The CDR3 region has the DNA TGTGCCAGCAGCAACGACAGAAACGAGCAGTACTTC. Its protein is CASSNDRNEQYF.

The chain employs TRBV10-3 and TRBJ2-7; 7 bases match TRBD2. The CDR3 runs 14 residues. Germline loops: CDR1 ENHRY, CDR2 SYGVKD. J lost 3 bases, V lost 0 bases, and 2 bases had no gene match. The CDR3 bases are TGTGCCATCAGTGAGTCGGGGGGGTACTACGAGCAGTACTTC. It encodes CAISESGGYYEQYF.

The chain's CDR3 is CASSQGARRDTEAFF. DNA for the CDR3: TGCGCCAGCAGCCAGGGAGCGAGGAGGGACACTGAAGCTTTCTTT. This rearrangement joins TRBV4-1 to TRBJ1-1; the D is unclear. The CDR3 totals 15 residues. The germline gives CDR1 MGHRA, CDR2 YSYEKL. Trimming left V 3 bases short and J 3 bases short, with 14 bases between.

A few counts support this clonotype. The chain links TRBV12-3 or TRBV12-4 to TRBJ1-1; D is unresolved. The CDR3 loop spans 13 amino acids. V was pared by 6 bases and J by 11 bases, with 19 bases between. In nucleotides, the CDR3 is TGTGCCAGCAGCTCATATCTTTGGGGAGAGGCTTTCTTT. This sequence encodes CASSSYLWGEAFF.